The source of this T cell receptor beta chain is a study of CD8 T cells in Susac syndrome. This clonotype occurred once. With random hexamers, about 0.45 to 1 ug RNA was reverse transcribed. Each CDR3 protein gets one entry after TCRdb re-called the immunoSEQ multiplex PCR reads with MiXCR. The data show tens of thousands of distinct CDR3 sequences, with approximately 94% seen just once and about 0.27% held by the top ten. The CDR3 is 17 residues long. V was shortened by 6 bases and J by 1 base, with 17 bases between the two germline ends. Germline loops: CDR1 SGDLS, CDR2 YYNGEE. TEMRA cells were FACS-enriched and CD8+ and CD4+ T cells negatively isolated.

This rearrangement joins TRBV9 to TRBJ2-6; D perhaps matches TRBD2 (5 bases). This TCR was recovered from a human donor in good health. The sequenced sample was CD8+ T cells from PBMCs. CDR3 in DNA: TGTGCCAGCACCTCCCGGGGTAAACTTTCTGGGGCCAACGTCCTGACTTTC. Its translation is CASTSRGKLSGANVLTF.